Following are 21 T cell receptor beta chains from one sample sequenced in a study of cytomegalovirus exposure and HLA in healthy donors. Researchers ran the PCR with 60 Vbeta and 13 Jbeta primers. TCRdb's table, derived via immunoSEQ multiplex PCR, lists solely in-frame clones and lacks some. Among roughly 120,000 clones listed, about four fifths were seen once. The sequenced material came from PBMCs. These receptors were obtained from a woman younger than 45 in good health and CMV-seronegative.

The chain joins TRBV28 to TRBJ1-5; D call uncertain. Germline V gives CDR1 MDHEN, CDR2 SYDVKM. V was clipped by 5 bases and J by 3 bases, with 8 bases between them. The CDR3 has 13 residues. The CDR3 here is CASSLTINQPQHF. The CDR3 DNA follows: TGTGCCAGCAGTCTCACTATCAATCAGCCCCAGCATTTT.

The chain uses TRBV7-2 and TRBJ2-1, with 7 bases that match TRBD1. The germline gives CDR1 SGHTA, CDR2 FQGNSA. CDR3 length: 15 residues. The J segment lost 2 bases and the V segment lost 3 bases, leaving 4 bases of the junction unmatched. The CDR3 coding sequence is TGTGCCAGCAGCTTGCGACAGGGTCCCTACAATGAGCAGTTCTTC. It translates to CASSLRQGPYNEQFF.

The chain joins TRBV4-3 to TRBJ2-5; TRBD2 matches at 8 bases. J lost 6 bases, V lost 4 bases, and 7 bases had no gene match. In germline, CDR1 is LGHNA, CDR2 YSLEER. The CDR3 loop spans 14 amino acids. CDR3 coding DNA: TGCGCCAGCAGCCCTGGACTAGCATTGCAGACCCAGTACTTC. Protein sequence: CASSPGLALQTQYF.

This chain uses TRBV19 with TRBJ2-1; D gene uncertain. Germline V gene lookup returns CDR1 LNHDA and CDR2 SQIVND (reference sequence). Trimming took off 6 bases at V and 11 bases at J, with 11 bases between the two ends. The CDR3 has 11 amino acids. The CDR3 sequence is CASSLNQKQFF. The CDR3 DNA reads as TGTGCCAGTAGCTTGAACCAGAAGCAGTTCTTC.

The chain employs TRBV10-3 and TRBJ1-1, with TRBD1 as a possible D gene (6 bases). The V and J ends lost 0 bases and 0 bases respectively, with 8 bases between them. The CDR3 has 15 amino acids. CDR1 ENHRY and CDR2 SYGVKD come from the germline V gene. The CDR3 DNA sequence: TGTGCCATCAGTGAGTCCCAGGGGATGAACACTGAAGCTTTCTTT. It codes for CAISESQGMNTEAFF.

The CDR3 protein is CASSVIQGHYEQYF. DNA for the CDR3: TGTGCCAGCAGCGTGATACAGGGGCACTACGAGCAGTACTTC. The chain has TRBV7-9 and TRBJ2-7; TRBD1 aligns across 7 bases. V shed 5 bases, J shed 3 bases, and the junction held 7 bases outside the gene matches. In germline, CDR1 is SEHNR, CDR2 FQNEAQ (reference sequence). CDR3 length equals 14 residues.

V and J are TRBV15 and TRBJ2-7; D is undetermined. Germline V gene data show CDR1 as LNHNV and CDR2 as YYDKDF (reference sequence). CDR3 length: 12 residues. Trimming stripped 2 bases from V and 1 base from J, with 3 bases between. This chain's CDR3 is CATSRLSYEQYF. In nucleotides, the CDR3 is TGTGCCACCAGCAGACTATCCTACGAGCAGTACTTC.

The CDR3 bases are TGTGCTAGCCGGAAAGGGGAGGTGGCTGAAGCTTTCTTT. Its protein product is CASRKGEVAEAFF. The chain couples TRBV12-5 to TRBJ1-1; the D gene is possibly TRBD1 (5 bases). V was shortened by 9 bases and J by 6 bases, with 17 bases between the two germline ends. Germline assignment: CDR1 LGHNT and CDR2 FRNRAP. There are 13 residues in the CDR3.

V usage is TRBV5-1 and J usage is TRBJ2-2; possible D gene TRBD1, 5 bases. The V gene lost 0 bases and the J gene lost 5 bases, with 14 bases spanning the gap. CDR1 SGHRS and CDR2 YFSETQ come from the germline V gene. The CDR3 extends over 16 amino acids. The DNA for the CDR3 is TGCGCCAGCAGCTTGGAGGGGCCGTTTGGGACCGGGGAGCTGTTTTTT. This encodes CASSLEGPFGTGELFF.

The chain has TRBV10-2 and TRBJ2-1; 11 bases line up with TRBD2. Trimming removed 5 bases from V and 2 bases from J; junction bases left unmatched: 11. The V gene's germline CDR1 is WSHSY and CDR2 SAAADI. This CDR3 spans 18 amino acids. This CDR3 is CASSKKKPGLAAYNEQFF. The CDR3, as DNA: TGCGCCAGCAGTAAAAAAAAACCGGGACTAGCGGCCTACAATGAGCAGTTCTTC.

The table lists this clone with a few counts. The chain couples TRBV28 to TRBJ2-7, with TRBD1 matching 8 bases. This CDR3 is 16 amino acids long. The germline V gene has CDR1 MDHEN and CDR2 SYDVKM. J lost 6 bases, V lost 6 bases, and 16 bases had no gene match. The CDR3 spells CASSRPGTQGAVEQYF. CDR3 coding DNA: TGTGCCAGCAGCCGTCCGGGTACCCAGGGGGCGGTCGAGCAGTACTTC.

The J gene is TRBJ2-7, the V gene TRBV7-2; 8 positions agree with TRBD2. Germline loops: CDR1 SGHTA, CDR2 FQGNSA. V shed 5 bases and J 4 bases; nucleotides not matched to a gene: 10. The CDR3 sequence is 15 residues long. CDR3: CASSPRLAGKYEQYF. The DNA for the CDR3 is TGTGCCAGCAGCCCCCGGCTAGCGGGCAAGTACGAGCAGTACTTC.

The chain combines TRBV2 with TRBJ2-3; no clear D gene. Looked up from germline, CDR1 is SNHLY and CDR2 is FYNNEI. Deletions cut 7 bases from V and 0 bases from J, with 11 bases between. The CDR3 is made up of 14 amino acids. The CDR3: CASTAVESTDTQYF. CDR3 in DNA: TGTGCCAGCACCGCAGTGGAGAGCACAGATACGCAGTATTTT.

This clone was recorded at least ten times. The chain uses TRBV4-1 and TRBJ2-7; possible D gene TRBD1, 6 bases. CDR1 is MGHRA and CDR2 is YSYEKL in the germline V gene. V shed 2 bases and J shed 3 bases, with 8 bases lying between them. The CDR3 covers 13 residues. The CDR3 DNA sequence: TGCGCCAGCAGCCAACCACAGGGCTACGAGCAGTACTTC. It translates to CASSQPQGYEQYF.

The chain couples TRBV18 to TRBJ1-1; maybe TRBD1 (6 bases). CDR3 size: 16 residues. Germline V gene data show CDR1 as KGHSH and CDR2 as LQKENI. Trimming stripped 3 bases from V and 2 bases from J, with 16 bases between. CDR3 DNA: TGTGCCAGCTCACCGGTCTTCAGGGGCGCCAACACTGAAGCTTTCTTT. Its translation is CASSPVFRGANTEAFF.

This sequence joins TRBV6-4 and TRBJ2-3, with a tentative D call TRBD2 (6 bases). V lost 5 bases, J lost 0 bases, and 6 bases lay in between. The CDR3 is 13 amino acids. Germline CDR1 reads MRHNA; CDR2 reads SNTAGT. The CDR3 protein is CASSSGSTDTQYF. As DNA, the CDR3 is TGTGCCAGCAGTAGCGGGAGCACAGATACGCAGTATTTT.

V usage is TRBV5-1 and J usage is TRBJ2-3, with D tentatively TRBD2 (6 bases). The V and J ends lost 0 bases and 3 bases respectively, with 14 bases between them. This CDR3 has 16 amino acids. Germline CDR1 reads SGHRS; CDR2 reads YFSETQ. The CDR3 loop reads CASSLGDWRGTDTQYF. In DNA form, the CDR3 reads TGCGCCAGCAGCTTGGGGGATTGGCGGGGTACAGATACGCAGTATTTT. Full variable domain (outside the CDR3, taken from reference TRBV5-1 and TRBJ2-3): KAGVTQTPRYLIKTRGQQVTLSCSPISGHRSVSWYQQTPGQGLQFLFEYFSETQRNKGNFPGRFSGRQFSNSRSEMNVSTLELGDSALYLCASSLGDWRGTDTQYFGPGTRLTVL.

The V call is TRBV5-6, the J call TRBJ2-5; TRBD1 matches at 8 bases. J was trimmed by 4 bases and V by 4 bases; bases with no gene match: 6. This CDR3 comprises 14 residues. The V gene's germline CDR1 is SGHDT and CDR2 YYEEEE. The chain's CDR3 is CASSQTGVGETQYF. CDR3 nucleotide sequence: TGTGCCAGCAGCCAGACAGGGGTCGGAGAGACCCAGTACTTC.

The chain links TRBV4-3 to TRBJ2-7; 8 nucleotides align to TRBD2. Trimming removed 1 base from V and 5 bases from J; junction bases left unmatched: 7. CDR1 LGHNA and CDR2 YSLEER come from the germline V gene. The length of the CDR3 is 15 residues. The CDR3 DNA follows: TGCGCCAGCAGCCAAGTGGCGGGAGGCAGCCACGAGCAGTACTTC. It codes for CASSQVAGGSHEQYF.

V usage is TRBV7-9 and J usage is TRBJ2-7; TRBD1 aligns across 8 bases. This CDR3 comprises 14 residues. From germline, CDR1 is SEHNR and CDR2 FQNEAQ (reference sequence). V gave up 2 bases and J gave up 3 bases; unmatched junction bases: 3. CDR3 in amino acids: CASSLSTGVYEQYF. The CDR3 DNA follows: TGTGCCAGCAGCTTATCGACAGGGGTCTACGAGCAGTACTTC.

This clone turned up a few times. This CDR3 reads CASRTGGEAFF. The CDR3 nucleotides are TGTGCCAGCAGGACAGGGGGTGAAGCTTTCTTT. The chain joins TRBV2 to TRBJ1-1; 9 bases are shared with TRBD1. Per germline, CDR1 SNHLY and CDR2 FYNNEI. The J segment lost 7 bases and the V segment lost 6 bases, leaving 0 bases of the junction unmatched. This CDR3 contains 11 residues.